This T cell receptor (beta chain) was identified during a study of blood T cell repertoires in COVID-19. On the study more broadly: COVID-19 samples collected from the United States, Italy and Spain covered acute and convalescent phases.

The CDR3 is made up of 12 amino acids. The germline CDR1 and CDR2 sequences are SGHDN and FVKESK. V was cut by 4 bases and J by 9 bases, with 7 bases left in between. Some clones are missing from TCRdb's copy, which holds only in-frame ones; the method was immunoSEQ multiplex PCR. Found here are a few hundred thousand clones, 86% of them singletons; the top ten hold approximately 2%. The source is a man in his thirties or forties who had recovered from COVID-19. The sequenced material came from peripheral blood. The genes are TRBV14 and TRBJ1-6; unclear D gene. In nucleotides, the CDR3 is TGTGCCAGCAGCCCAATGGCTTCACCCCTCCACTTT. It translates to CASSPMASPLHF.